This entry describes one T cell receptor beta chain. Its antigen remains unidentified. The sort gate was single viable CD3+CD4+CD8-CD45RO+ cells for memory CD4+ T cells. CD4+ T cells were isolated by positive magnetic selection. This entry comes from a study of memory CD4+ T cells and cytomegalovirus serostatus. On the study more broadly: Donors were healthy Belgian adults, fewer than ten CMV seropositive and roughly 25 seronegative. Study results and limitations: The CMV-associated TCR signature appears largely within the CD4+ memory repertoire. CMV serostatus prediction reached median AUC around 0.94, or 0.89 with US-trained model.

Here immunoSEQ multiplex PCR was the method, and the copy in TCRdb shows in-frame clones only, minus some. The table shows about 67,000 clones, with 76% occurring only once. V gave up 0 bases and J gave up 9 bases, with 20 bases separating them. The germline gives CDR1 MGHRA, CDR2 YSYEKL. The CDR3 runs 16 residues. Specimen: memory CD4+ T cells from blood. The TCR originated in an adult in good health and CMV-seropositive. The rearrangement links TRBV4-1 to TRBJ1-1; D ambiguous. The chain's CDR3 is CASSQDPLNSGPKAFF. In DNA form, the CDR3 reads TGCGCCAGCAGCCAAGATCCACTGAACAGTGGCCCCAAAGCTTTCTTT.